Sequencing of this T cell receptor beta chain was carried out in a study of blood T cell repertoires in COVID-19. CDR1 is SNHLY and CDR2 is FYNNEI in the germline V gene. With 1 base removed from V and 1 base from J, the gap between germline ends came to 7 bases. The CDR3 runs to 15 residues. Some clones are missing from TCRdb's copy, which holds only in-frame ones; the method was immunoSEQ multiplex PCR. The sample lists 93,000 or so clones; approximately 88% were seen once. This sequence joins TRBV2 and TRBJ1-4; TRBD1 might be the D (6 bases). The receptor's source is a woman aged 60-75 years with acute or convalescent COVID-19. Sequences were obtained from peripheral blood. CDR3 in amino acids: CASSEVRGTNEKLFF. CDR3 DNA sequence: TGTGCCAGCAGTGAAGTCAGGGGAACTAATGAAAAACTGTTTTTT.